The sequence of this T cell receptor (beta chain) was determined in a study of T cells in Graves' hyperthyroidism and ophthalmopathy. Study findings and constraints: In the blood, most expanded thyroid clonotypes above 0.001 appeared as well.

There are many counts of this clonotype. Its target is unknown. Amplified TCR beta CDR3 regions came from RNA transcripts. First-round RT-PCR targeting the TCR CDR3 was performed with the HTBI primer set. TCRdb itself ran the multiplex PCR reads through MiXCR, one entry per CDR3 protein. The profile covers about 500,000 distinct CDR3 sequences, with 15% to 20% appearing a single time and 15% to 20% taken by the ten largest. This CDR3 is 13 amino acids long. Germline CDR1 and CDR2: MNHNS and SASEGT. Deletions cut 9 bases from V and 2 bases from J, with 13 bases between. The V gene is TRBV6-1, the J gene TRBJ1-1; D is possibly TRBD1 (6 bases). Sequenced sample: blood. This TCR was recovered from a woman between 18 and 30 years old with Graves' ophthalmopathy. The CDR3 loop reads CASRGAGNTEAFF. The CDR3 DNA is TGTGCCAGTAGGGGGGCAGGAAACACTGAAGCTTTCTTT.